The entry below gives a single T cell receptor (beta chain) sequence along with its context. These data come from a study of blood T cell repertoires in COVID-19. Looked up from germline, CDR1 is LNHDA and CDR2 is SQIVND (reference sequence). The CDR3 sequence is 13 residues long. Trimming left V 10 bases short and J 8 bases short, with 17 bases between. TCRdb keeps only in-frame clones here, not all; method: immunoSEQ multiplex PCR. The profile shows about 250,000 clones, around 88% of them singletons. This clonotype was sampled from a man aged 40-49 years who had recovered from COVID-19. Sequenced: PBMCs or T cells enriched from blood (not recorded which). The rearrangement uses TRBV19 and TRBJ1-4; weak D call: TRBD1 (5 bases). The CDR3 nucleotides are TGTGCCACCTCTGCAGGGCTTTGGGAAAAACTGTTTTTT. This codes for CATSAGLWEKLFF.